These 23 T cell receptor beta chains were sequenced from one sample in a study of OX40 agonist ivuxolimab in advanced cancers. The repertoire was sequenced with immunoSEQ multiplex PCR; TCRdb's copy has only in-frame clones and lacks some. The sample includes 89,000 or so clones, less than 95% of them seen just once. The sample here was CD4+ or CD8+ T cells sorted from blood, taken in a trial of the OX40 agonist ivuxolimab. The source of these receptors is an adult with an advanced solid tumor such as melanoma, head and neck, liver or kidney cancer.

The chain combines TRBV27 with TRBJ2-1; 11 bases fit TRBD2. V shed 2 bases and J 4 bases; nucleotides not matched to a gene: 7. The germline gives CDR1 MNHEY, CDR2 SMNVEV (reference sequence). This CDR3 spans 17 amino acids. CDR3 nucleotides: TGTGCCAGCAGTTTAAGTAGCGGGGGGGCCGTTTACAATGAGCAGTTCTTC. The encoded protein is CASSLSSGGAVYNEQFF.

This chain uses TRBV4-3 with TRBJ2-1; 14 nucleotides match TRBD2. The germline gives CDR1 LGHNA, CDR2 YSLEER. Trimming cost V 4 bases and J 5 bases; bases outside gene matches: 4. The CDR3 spans 16 residues. This CDR3 is CASSRLTSGRDNEQFF. The CDR3 DNA reads as TGCGCCAGCAGCCGGCTGACTAGCGGGAGGGACAATGAGCAGTTCTTC.

The CDR3 loop reads CASSGAGRGKNIQYF. CDR3 nucleotides: TGTGCCAGCAGTGGAGCGGGGCGCGGGAAAAACATTCAGTACTTC. This rearrangement joins TRBV28 to TRBJ2-4; TRBD2 matches 7 bases. CDR1 and CDR2 (germline): MDHEN, SYDVKM. The ends lost 5 bases at V and 4 bases at J; junction bases unmatched: 8. The CDR3 loop spans 15 amino acids.

This clone was picked up one time. V is TRBV4-3 and J is TRBJ1-1, with D tentatively TRBD1 (5 bases). Trimming took 1 base from V and 1 from J, leaving 13 bases between them. Germline loops: CDR1 LGHNA, CDR2 YSLEER. This CDR3 comprises 16 residues. The CDR3: CASSQVILTENTEAFF. CDR3 in DNA: TGCGCCAGCAGCCAAGTTATACTGACAGAGAACACTGAAGCTTTCTTT.

This sequence joins TRBV4-3 and TRBJ1-4; D is unclear. CDR3 length equals 16 residues. Germline CDR1 LGHNA, CDR2 YSLEER. With 4 bases removed from V and 0 bases from J, the gap between germline ends came to 12 bases. The CDR3 nucleotides read TGCGCCAGCAGCCCAACAGTAACTGCAACTAATGAAAAACTGTTTTTT. Amino acid sequence: CASSPTVTATNEKLFF.

The chain joins TRBV27 to TRBJ2-3; D unresolved. V dropped 4 bases and J dropped 3 bases, with 8 bases sitting between them. The CDR3 sequence is 13 residues long. Germline V lookup: CDR1 MNHEY, CDR2 SMNVEV (reference sequence). Written as DNA, the CDR3 is TGTGCCAGCAGTTACTGGGGTACAGATACGCAGTATTTT. It specifies CASSYWGTDTQYF.

This clone appeared a single time. The chain has TRBV30 and TRBJ1-5; D perhaps matches TRBD1 (5 bases). CDR3 length: 13 residues. Germline CDR1 and CDR2: GTSNPN and SVGIG (reference sequence). Trimming left V 2 bases short and J 6 bases short, with 11 bases between. The DNA for the CDR3 is TGTGCCTGGAGTTCCCAGGGTACTCAGCCCCAGCATTTT. As protein: CAWSSQGTQPQHF.

The chain employs TRBV30 and TRBJ2-5; TRBD2 might be the D (7 bases). Germline-derived CDR1 and CDR2 are GTSNPN and SVGIG (reference sequence). V gave up 2 bases and J gave up 5 bases, with 15 bases separating them. The CDR3 totals 14 residues. CDR3 protein: CAWSPPGGLETQYF. CDR3 sequence (DNA): TGTGCCTGGAGTCCCCCCGGGGGGCTGGAGACCCAGTACTTC.

This chain connects TRBV10-1 to TRBJ1-5; possible D gene TRBD1, 5 bases. Germline assignment: CDR1 WNHNN and CDR2 SYGVQD (reference sequence). Trimming cost V 3 bases and J 1 base, with 28 bases left between them. The CDR3 has 21 residues. The CDR3 loop is CASSDPLFDSLPGRSNQPQHF. CDR3 coding DNA: TGCGCCAGCAGTGACCCCCTTTTCGACAGTCTACCAGGGAGGAGCAATCAGCCCCAGCATTTT.

The genes are TRBV28 and TRBJ2-1; tentative D call: TRBD2 (6 bases). Germline V gene lookup returns CDR1 MDHEN and CDR2 SYDVKM. CDR3 size: 13 residues. V lost 2 bases and J 8 bases, leaving 10 bases between the germline ends. CDR3 residues: CASSLMGGDEQFF. In DNA, the CDR3 is TGTGCCAGCAGTTTAATGGGGGGTGATGAGCAGTTCTTC.

The gene calls are TRBV5-1 and TRBJ1-5; D not resolved. CDR3 length equals 15 residues. V gave up 0 bases and J gave up 4 bases, with 11 bases separating them. Germline lookup yields CDR1 SGHRS and CDR2 YFSETQ. The CDR3 coding sequence is TGCGCCAGCAGCTTGGCCGGGCAGGTGAATCAGCCCCAGCATTTT. Amino acid sequence: CASSLAGQVNQPQHF.

The V and J genes are TRBV9 and TRBJ2-1; weak D call: TRBD2 (6 bases). This CDR3 region has 14 residues. Germline lookup yields CDR1 SGDLS and CDR2 YYNGEE. V lost 0 bases and J lost 7, with 11 bases in between. CDR3 protein: CASSVAGVGNEQFF. CDR3 in DNA: TGTGCCAGCAGCGTAGCGGGAGTCGGTAATGAGCAGTTCTTC.

The chain couples TRBV6-1 to TRBJ2-2, with D perhaps matching TRBD1 (6 bases). Germline V gene data show CDR1 as MNHNS and CDR2 as SASEGT. The CDR3 extends over 14 amino acids. V dropped 4 bases and J dropped 7 bases, with 13 bases sitting between them. CDR3 in amino acids: CASSVTGSNGELFF. The CDR3 region has the DNA TGTGCCAGCAGTGTAACAGGGTCCAACGGGGAGCTGTTTTTT.

The rearrangement uses TRBV5-8 and TRBJ2-7, with a tentative D call TRBD1 (6 bases). The V gene lost 2 bases and the J gene lost 3 bases, with 18 bases spanning the gap. The V gene's germline CDR1 is SGHTS and CDR2 YDEGEE. This CDR3 has 16 residues. The CDR3 loop is CASSFLQGLMVYEQYF. The CDR3 DNA reads TGTGCCAGCAGCTTCCTACAGGGTTTGATGGTCTACGAGCAGTACTTC.

The rearrangement uses TRBV4-1 and TRBJ1-1, with a possible D match to TRBD1 (6 bases). The V end lost 4 bases, the J end lost 7 bases, and 10 bases lay between the germline ends. This CDR3 region has 12 residues. In germline, CDR1 is MGHRA, CDR2 YSYEKL. The CDR3 DNA reads TGCGCCAGCAGCCCGGACAGCCTTGAAGCTTTCTTT. Encoded protein: CASSPDSLEAFF.

This chain connects TRBV5-5 to TRBJ2-3; 8 bases align to TRBD2. The CDR3 sequence is 14 residues long. The trim removed 5 bases at V and 5 bases at J, leaving 7 bases unmatched. The germline V gene has CDR1 SGHKS and CDR2 YYEKEE (reference sequence). CDR3 DNA: TGTGCCAGCAGTTATAGCGGGGCCGGAGATACGCAGTATTTT. It is translated as CASSYSGAGDTQYF.

The rearrangement links TRBV15 to TRBJ2-1, with 8 bases identical to TRBD2. The CDR3 runs 15 residues. The V gene's germline CDR1 is LNHNV and CDR2 YYDKDF (reference sequence). Trimming at V came to 3 bases and at J to 4 bases, leaving 5 bases not matched to a gene. The CDR3 sequence is CATSSLGTRYNEQFF. The CDR3 DNA reads as TGTGCCACCAGCAGCCTCGGGACTAGATACAATGAGCAGTTCTTC.

The gene calls are TRBV20-1 and TRBJ2-1; D is undetermined. Between the trimmed V and J ends, which lost 5 bases and 4 bases, there was a span of 3 bases. Germline CDR1 and CDR2: DFQATT and SNEGSKA (reference sequence). This CDR3 has 10 amino acids. CDR3 coding DNA: TGCAGTGCTGGATACAATGAGCAGTTCTTC. It yields the protein CSAGYNEQFF.

For the CDR3, the DNA is TGTGCCAGCTCAAAGACGGGACAGACGAACACTGAAGCTTTCTTT. Residues: CASSKTGQTNTEAFF. The V gene is TRBV18, the J gene TRBJ1-1, with 7 bases that match TRBD1. V shed 5 bases, J shed 1 base, and the junction held 7 bases outside the gene matches. The CDR3 length is 15 residues. The germline V gene has CDR1 KGHSH and CDR2 LQKENI.

V gene TRBV6-5 combines with J gene TRBJ1-1; D uncertain. CDR3 length equals 14 residues. Trimming cost V 2 bases and J 1 base, with 8 bases left between them. CDR1 is MNHEY, CDR2 SVGAGI, per germline. The CDR3 nucleotides read TGTGCCAGCAGTTACCTGAGTGAGAACACTGAAGCTTTCTTT. Protein: CASSYLSENTEAFF.

This chain connects TRBV6-6 to TRBJ1-5; 12 bases are a match to TRBD1. This CDR3 region has 15 residues. Germline-derived CDR1 and CDR2 are MNHNY and SVGAGI (reference sequence). Unmatched junction bases numbered 7, after V lost 6 bases and J lost 7 bases. This CDR3 is CASRSGTGGWQPQHF. Written as DNA, the CDR3 is TGTGCCAGCAGATCTGGGACAGGGGGCTGGCAGCCCCAGCATTTT.

V is TRBV27 and J is TRBJ2-7; 12 bases match TRBD2. The CDR3 is 14 residues long. The V segment lost 2 bases and the J segment 8 bases; nucleotides outside the gene matches: 4. Germline V CDR1 and CDR2: MNHEY, SMNVEV (reference sequence). DNA of the CDR3: TGTGCCAGCAGTTTAGCTAGCGGGAGGGGTAAGCAGTACGTC. Translating it yields CASSLASGRGKQYV.

The chain has TRBV6-5 and TRBJ1-6, with D perhaps matching TRBD1 (5 bases). CDR3 length: 14 residues. The germline V and J ends were trimmed by 0 bases and 9 bases, with 9 bases remaining between them. In germline, CDR1 is MNHEY, CDR2 SVGAGI. The CDR3 nucleotides are TGTGCCAGCAGTTACTCGGCAGGGCCTTCACCCCTCCACTTT. Translating it yields CASSYSAGPSPLHF.